This entry lists 5 T cell receptor beta chains sequenced from one sample in a study of blood T cell repertoires in COVID-19. Assay used: immunoSEQ multiplex PCR; TCRdb lists only in-frame clones, some missing. The data hold roughly 200,000 clones, with 82% observed a single time. The sequenced sample consisted of PBMCs or T cells enriched from blood (not recorded which). These receptor sequences come from a man aged 35-49 years who had recovered from COVID-19.

V and J are TRBV7-2 and TRBJ1-2, with D perhaps matching TRBD1 (6 bases). V lost 7 bases and J 4 bases, leaving 19 bases between the germline ends. Looked up from germline, CDR1 is SGHTA and CDR2 is FQGNSA. This CDR3 region has 15 residues. Written as DNA, the CDR3 is TGTGCCAGCACCATAGCCCCCAGGACAGTCTATGGCTACACCTTC. Translation gives CASTIAPRTVYGYTF.

The V and J genes are TRBV19 and TRBJ1-5; D uncertain. V shed 1 base and J shed 3 bases, with 4 bases lying between them. Germline-derived CDR1 and CDR2 are LNHDA and SQIVND (reference sequence). The CDR3 runs 13 residues. The CDR3, as DNA: TGTGCCAGTAGTATAGGTTACAATCAGCCCCAGCATTTT. The encoded protein is CASSIGYNQPQHF.

On this clone: At one boundary the junction diverges from the germline segment, which might be a read error. The chain uses TRBV9 and TRBJ1-6; TRBD1 aligns across 7 bases. This CDR3 has 16 residues. Looked up from germline, CDR1 is SGDLS and CDR2 is YYNGEE. CDR3 DNA sequence: TGTGCCCGCAGCGTACGGGGGGGGCAGGGGGATTCACCCCTCCACTTT. It translates to CARSVRGGQGDSPLHF.

V and J are TRBV10-3 and TRBJ2-3; 9 bases are shared with TRBD2. CDR1 is ENHRY and CDR2 is SYGVKD in the germline V gene. Trimming cost V 6 bases and J 2 bases; bases outside gene matches: 6. This CDR3 comprises 15 residues. DNA of the CDR3: TGTGCCATCAGACGGACTAGCGCGCTCACAGATACGCAGTATTTT. Protein product: CAIRRTSALTDTQYF.

This chain connects TRBV7-2 to TRBJ2-7; 10 nucleotides align to TRBD1. CDR3 length: 14 residues. CDR1 SGHTA and CDR2 FQGNSA come from the germline V gene. Germline trimming cut 3 bases from V and 6 bases from J; bases unmatched to any gene: 5. As DNA, the CDR3 is TGTGCCAGCAGCTTGGACAGGGGGTCACGCGAGCAGTACTTC. Residues: CASSLDRGSREQYF.